This TCR beta chain was documented in a study of blood T cells in healthy people across ages. This clonotype was found a few times. Its target is not known. The use of a sample-barcoded 5' primer and a J-beta primer mix characterized a second PCR of roughly 6 to 11 cycles. One entry per CDR3 protein results from TCRdb running MiXCR on the 5' RACE reads. Of over 300,000 distinct CDR3 sequences detected, approximately 51% appear once; the ten largest clones hold 45% to 65%. Per germline, CDR1 DFQATT and CDR2 SNEGSKA (reference sequence). V lost 2 bases and J lost 2, with 16 bases in between. The CDR3 sequence is 15 residues long. General study findings and limits: As age increased, TCR beta diversity per million T cells fell in a roughly linear fashion.

Specimen: blood. The J gene is TRBJ2-7, the V gene TRBV20-1; tentative D call: TRBD1 (6 bases). The receptor was derived from a man aged 55 to 69 in good health. As DNA, the CDR3 is TGCAGTGCTAGACTCCCGCGGGCAGGGGCCTACGAGCAGTACTTC. Translation gives CSARLPRAGAYEQYF.